This T cell receptor (beta chain) was sequenced in a study of blood T cell repertoires in COVID-19. Across the whole study: Sources were T cells, B-cell-depleted T cells, or PBMCs; the material itself was cDNA or gDNA.

Individuals aged about 18 to 100 years were recruited from fewer than 30 US areas. As handled by the study authors: How many nucleated cells were present was estimated from reference gene primer amplification. The method was immunoSEQ multiplex PCR; TCRdb's version includes in-frame clones alone and lacks a portion of them. D and trimming come from the DNA, and the V and J calls and clone size come from that table. This sample has around 380,000 clones, with roughly 86% found just once. The germline CDR1 and CDR2 sequences are GTSNPN and SVGIG (reference sequence). CDR3 size: 13 residues. V lost 0 bases to trimming and J lost 13 bases; unmatched junction nucleotides: 7.

The sample consisted of PBMCs or T cells enriched from blood (not recorded which). This clonotype originated in a man aged 25 to 45 who had recovered from COVID-19. V gene TRBV30 combines with J gene TRBJ1-2, with 11 bases identical to TRBD1. CDR3 sequence: CAWSVRTGGAITF. The CDR3 DNA reads as TGTGCCTGGAGTGTAAGGACAGGGGGCGCAATCACCTTC.